This section outlines one T cell receptor (beta chain) sequence together with its context. Its cognate antigen is unknown. Each CDR3 protein gets one entry in TCRdb, which reprocessed the 5' RACE reads and gives no DNA. The sample has a few hundred thousand distinct CDR3 sequences. The data are from a study of monozygotic twins with inflammatory bowel disease. Notes on the study in general: IBD patients shared fewer clonotypes with others than healthy twins, especially with disease activity.

This CDR3 has 14 residues. CDR1 SGHVS and CDR2 FQNEAQ come from the germline V gene. This TCR came from a human donor with ulcerative colitis or Crohn's disease, or a healthy co-twin of an affected twin (not recorded which). The sequencing input was blood. The chain couples TRBV7-8 to TRBJ2-5; the D gene TCRdb calls, TRBD1, cannot be checked with no DNA. CDR3 region: CASSPRTGRETQYF.